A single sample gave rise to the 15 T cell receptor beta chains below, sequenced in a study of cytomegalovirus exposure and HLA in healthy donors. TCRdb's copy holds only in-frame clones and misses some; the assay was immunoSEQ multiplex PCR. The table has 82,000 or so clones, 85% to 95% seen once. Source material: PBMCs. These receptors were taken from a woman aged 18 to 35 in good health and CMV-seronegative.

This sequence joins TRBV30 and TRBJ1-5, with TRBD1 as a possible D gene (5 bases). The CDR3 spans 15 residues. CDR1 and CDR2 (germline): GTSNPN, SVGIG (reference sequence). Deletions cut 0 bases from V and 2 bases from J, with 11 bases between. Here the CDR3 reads CAWSVARGGNQPQHF. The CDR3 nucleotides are TGTGCCTGGAGTGTAGCCCGGGGGGGCAATCAGCCCCAGCATTTT.

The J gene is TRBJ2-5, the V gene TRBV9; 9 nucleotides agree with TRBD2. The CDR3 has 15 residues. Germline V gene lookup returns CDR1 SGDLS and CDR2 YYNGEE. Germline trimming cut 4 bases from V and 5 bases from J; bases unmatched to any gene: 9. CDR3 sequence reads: CASSPRSSGSETQYF. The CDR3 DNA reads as TGTGCCAGCAGCCCCCGGAGTAGCGGGAGTGAGACCCAGTACTTC.

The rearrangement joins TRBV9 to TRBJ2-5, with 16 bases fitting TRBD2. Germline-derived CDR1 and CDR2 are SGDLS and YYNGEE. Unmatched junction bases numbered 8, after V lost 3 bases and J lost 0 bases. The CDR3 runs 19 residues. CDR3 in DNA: TGTGCCAGCAGCGCCTACGTGGGACTAGCGGGGGGGAACCAAGAGACCCAGTACTTC. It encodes CASSAYVGLAGGNQETQYF. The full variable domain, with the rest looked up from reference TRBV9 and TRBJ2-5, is DSGVTQTPKHLITATGQRVTLRCSPRSGDLSVYWYQQSLDQGLQFLIQYYNGEERAKGNILERFSAQQFPDLHSELNLSSLELGDSALYFCASSAYVGLAGGNQETQYFGPGTRLLVL.

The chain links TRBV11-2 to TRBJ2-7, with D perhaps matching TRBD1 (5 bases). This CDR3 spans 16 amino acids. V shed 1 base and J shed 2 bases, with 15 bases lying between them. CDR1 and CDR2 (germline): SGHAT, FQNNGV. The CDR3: CASSLGVGVGPYEQYF. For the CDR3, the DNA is TGTGCCAGCAGCTTAGGCGTAGGGGTTGGACCCTACGAGCAGTACTTC.

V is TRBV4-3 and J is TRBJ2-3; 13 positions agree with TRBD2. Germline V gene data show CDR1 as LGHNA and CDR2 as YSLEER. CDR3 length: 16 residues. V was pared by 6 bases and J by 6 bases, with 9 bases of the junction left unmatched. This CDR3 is CASRPTGLAGPDTQYF. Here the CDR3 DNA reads TGCGCCAGCAGGCCCACGGGACTAGCGGGACCCGATACGCAGTATTTT.

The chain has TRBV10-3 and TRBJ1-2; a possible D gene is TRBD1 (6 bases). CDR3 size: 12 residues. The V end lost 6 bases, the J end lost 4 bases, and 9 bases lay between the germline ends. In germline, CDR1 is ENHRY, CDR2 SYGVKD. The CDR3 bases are TGTGCCATCAGAACAGGGAGCTATGGCTACACCTTC. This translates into CAIRTGSYGYTF.

The CDR3 sequence is CASSRGAIDTDTQYF. The CDR3 nucleotides are TGTGCCAGCAGCCGAGGTGCGATTGACACAGATACGCAGTATTTT. The V call is TRBV9, the J call TRBJ2-3; D gene ambiguous. The germline gives CDR1 SGDLS, CDR2 YYNGEE. V was pared by 4 bases and J by 2 bases, with 14 bases between. This CDR3 contains 15 residues.

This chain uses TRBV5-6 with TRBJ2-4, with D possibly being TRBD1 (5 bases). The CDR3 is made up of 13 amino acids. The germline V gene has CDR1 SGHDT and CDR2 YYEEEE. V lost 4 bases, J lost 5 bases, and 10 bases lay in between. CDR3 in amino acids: CASSLLGENIQYF. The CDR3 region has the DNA TGTGCCAGCAGCCTTCTAGGGGAAAACATTCAGTACTTC.

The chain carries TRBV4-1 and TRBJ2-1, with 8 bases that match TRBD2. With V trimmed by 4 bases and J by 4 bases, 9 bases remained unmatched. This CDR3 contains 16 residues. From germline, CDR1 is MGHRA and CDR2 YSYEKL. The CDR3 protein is CASSLRGAGEYNEQFF. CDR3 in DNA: TGCGCCAGCAGCCTCAGGGGAGCGGGAGAGTACAATGAGCAGTTCTTC.

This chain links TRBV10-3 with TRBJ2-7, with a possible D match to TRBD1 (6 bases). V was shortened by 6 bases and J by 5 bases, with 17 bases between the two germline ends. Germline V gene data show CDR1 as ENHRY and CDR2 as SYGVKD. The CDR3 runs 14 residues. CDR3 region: CAISVAQGLHEQYF. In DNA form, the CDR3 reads TGTGCCATCAGCGTGGCACAGGGCCTCCACGAGCAGTACTTC.

The CDR3, as DNA: TGCGCCAGCAGCCCGCGACAGGGGACGGCGAACACTGAAGCTTTCTTT. This translates into CASSPRQGTANTEAFF. The chain combines TRBV5-1 with TRBJ1-1; 8 nucleotides align to TRBD1. V lost 4 bases to trimming and J lost 1 base; unmatched junction nucleotides: 9. The CDR3 extends over 16 amino acids. The germline V gene encodes CDR1 SGHRS and CDR2 YFSETQ.

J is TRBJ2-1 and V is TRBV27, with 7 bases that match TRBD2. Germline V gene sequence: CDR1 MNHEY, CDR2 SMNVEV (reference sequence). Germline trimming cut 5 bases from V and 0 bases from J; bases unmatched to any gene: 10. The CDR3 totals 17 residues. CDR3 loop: CASSVPGLSHSYNEQFF. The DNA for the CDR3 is TGTGCCAGCAGTGTACCGGGACTATCTCACTCCTACAATGAGCAGTTCTTC.

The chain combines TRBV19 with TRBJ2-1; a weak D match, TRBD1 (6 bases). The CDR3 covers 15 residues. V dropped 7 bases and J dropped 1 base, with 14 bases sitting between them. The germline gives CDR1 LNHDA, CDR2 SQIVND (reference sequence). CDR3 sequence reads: CASNMGRGSYNEQFF. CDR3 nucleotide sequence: TGTGCCAGTAACATGGGAAGGGGGTCCTACAATGAGCAGTTCTTC.

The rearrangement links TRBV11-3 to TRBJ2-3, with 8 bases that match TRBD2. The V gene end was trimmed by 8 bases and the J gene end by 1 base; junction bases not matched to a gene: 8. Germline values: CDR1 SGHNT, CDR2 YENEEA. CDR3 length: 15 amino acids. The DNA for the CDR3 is TGTGCCAGCGCACCCGGGACTAGGCGCACAGATACGCAGTATTTT. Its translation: CASAPGTRRTDTQYF.

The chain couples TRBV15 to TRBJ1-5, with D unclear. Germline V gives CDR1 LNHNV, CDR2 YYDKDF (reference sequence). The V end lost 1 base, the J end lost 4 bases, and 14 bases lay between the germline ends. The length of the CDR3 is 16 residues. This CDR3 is CATSRVSGTVNQPQHF. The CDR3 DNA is TGTGCCACCAGCAGAGTTAGCGGAACCGTGAATCAGCCCCAGCATTTT.